This T cell receptor beta chain was found in a study of yellow fever vaccine responses in identical twins. In the case of this clonotype: The antigen remains undetermined.

TCRdb re-called the RT-PCR reads with MiXCR, one entry per CDR3 protein. The sample carries thousands of distinct CDR3 sequences, about 80% recorded once. This CDR3 contains 17 residues. Losses at the gene ends were 2 bases for V and 8 bases for J; bases not matched to a gene: 15. CDR1 is SEHNR and CDR2 is FQNEAQ in the germline V gene (reference sequence). Points from the study as a whole: Twins' vaccine T cell response reportedly gave the appearance of partial convergence and partial personalization.

Sequencing was performed on T cells from blood (PBMCs), unsorted or a sorted subset (not recorded which), taken before or after yellow fever vaccination (not recorded which). The receptor was isolated from a woman aged 18-29 years who received the yellow fever vaccine. This rearrangement joins TRBV7-9 to TRBJ2-1; 7 nucleotides align to TRBD2. CDR3 sequence: CASSLSGGTGRFDEQFF. The CDR3 DNA is TGTGCCAGCAGCTTATCGGGGGGAACAGGTCGTTTTGATGAGCAGTTCTTC.